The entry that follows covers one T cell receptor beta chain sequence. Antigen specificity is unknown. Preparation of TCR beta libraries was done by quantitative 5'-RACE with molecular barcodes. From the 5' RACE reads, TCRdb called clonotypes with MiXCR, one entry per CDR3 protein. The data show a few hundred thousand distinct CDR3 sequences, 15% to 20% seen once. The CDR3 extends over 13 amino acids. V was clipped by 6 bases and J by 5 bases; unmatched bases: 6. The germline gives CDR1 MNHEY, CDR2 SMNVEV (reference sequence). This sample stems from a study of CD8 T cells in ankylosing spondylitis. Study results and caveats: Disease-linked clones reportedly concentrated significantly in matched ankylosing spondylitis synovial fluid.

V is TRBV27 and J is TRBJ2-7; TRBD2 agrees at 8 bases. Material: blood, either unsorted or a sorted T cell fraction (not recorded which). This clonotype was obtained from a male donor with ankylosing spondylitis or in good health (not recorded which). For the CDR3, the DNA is TGTGCCAGCAGCCTACCCGGGGGGGACGAGCAGTACTTC. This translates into CASSLPGGDEQYF.